This T cell receptor (beta chain) stems from a study of cytomegalovirus exposure and HLA in healthy donors. Study-level background: Among the 300 to 400 donors who were genotyped, roughly 85% fell in the genetic ancestry cluster that is associated with self-reported Caucasian donors. General study findings and limits: Presence/absence analyses treated sequencing depth as roughly uniform across donors.

CDR1 and CDR2 (germline): GTSNPN, SVGIG (reference sequence). There are 14 residues in the CDR3. V was shortened by 5 bases and J by 0 bases, with 11 bases between the two germline ends. In regard to this clone: Its antigen is not known.

Primers: 60 Vbeta forward and 13 Jbeta reverse. Profiled with immunoSEQ multiplex PCR; TCRdb holds only in-frame clones, not every one. This table has about 110,000 clones, approximately 71% appearing once. This TCR was sampled from a woman aged 70 to 79 in good health and CMV-seropositive. The chain joins TRBV30 to TRBJ1-3, with unresolved D. The material sequenced was PBMCs. CDR3 sequence reads: CAWVRGYSGNTIYF. CDR3 in DNA: TGTGCCTGGGTCCGAGGGTACTCTGGAAACACCATATATTTT.